This TCR beta chain was sequenced during a study of blood T cell repertoires in COVID-19. Per the study methods: Counts of nucleated cells, estimated from reference gene primer amplification, were obtained. The assay was immunoSEQ multiplex PCR, and TCRdb's table has in-frame clones only and misses some. For V, J and clone size, that table is used; D and trimming come from the DNA. The data show 250,000 to 350,000 clones, with about nine tenths seen just once and 2% to 2.5% held by the top ten. The source of this sequence is a woman aged 45-60 years who had recovered from COVID-19. The sequenced sample consisted of peripheral blood.

CDR3 DNA: TGTGCCAGCAGCATTCAAACAGGGACGACGCAGTTCTTC. Amino acid sequence: CASSIQTGTTQFF. The J gene is TRBJ2-1, the V gene TRBV5-5; a possible D gene is TRBD1 (6 bases). The CDR3 is made up of 13 amino acids. Germline V gene data show CDR1 as SGHKS and CDR2 as YYEKEE (reference sequence). Between the trimmed V and J ends, which lost 4 bases and 12 bases, there was a span of 17 bases.